This T cell receptor beta chain derives from a study of T cells in Graves' hyperthyroidism and ophthalmopathy. Whole-study findings and limits: Appearing also in blood were most of the thyroid clonotypes expanded above 0.001. Ophthalmopathy cases were set apart from stable hyperthyroidism by a 13 V-J model.

The PBMCs studied were ones that came from 10 ml fresh peripheral blood. This clonotype occurred many times. Antigen specificity is unknown. Germline lookup yields CDR1 SQVTM and CDR2 ANQGSEA. This CDR3 has 15 amino acids. V lost 6 bases to trimming and J lost 0 bases; unmatched junction nucleotides: 6. RNA transcripts provided the source from which TCR beta CDR3 regions were amplified. A first-round RT-PCR of the TCR CDR3 used the HTBI primer set. TCRdb passed the multiplex PCR reads through MiXCR, listing each CDR3 protein once. The data hold some 300,000 distinct CDR3 sequences, with less than 20% observed a single time.

This clonotype originated in a man in his forties or fifties with Graves' ophthalmopathy. Sample: blood. The chain combines TRBV29-1 with TRBJ2-7; 12 nucleotides line up with TRBD2. In DNA, the CDR3 is TGCAGCGTCGTCCTAGCGGGAGGGACCTCCTACGAGCAGTACTTC. Translated: CSVVLAGGTSYEQYF.